These T cell receptor beta chains were read from a single sample in a study of T cells in Graves' hyperthyroidism and ophthalmopathy. TCRdb itself ran the multiplex PCR reads through MiXCR, one entry per CDR3 protein. The sample includes hundreds of thousands of distinct CDR3 sequences, 15% to 20% of them seen just once. The sample taken for sequencing was blood. The receptors were gathered from a woman in her 40s with Graves' ophthalmopathy. Both conserved end residues are part of each CDR3. The order of the fields is J gene, V gene, CDR3 protein.

TRBJ2-7	TRBV11-2	CASSPWTSESYEQYF
TRBJ1-6	TRBV27	CASSFGGARNSPLHF
TRBJ2-1	TRBV6-2/TRBV6-3	CASRSPTSYNEQFF
TRBJ1-4	TRBV2	CASSRGRDEKLFF
TRBJ2-3	TRBV6-1	CPRHPGCPSGRDTQYF
TRBJ1-4	TRBV5-6	CASSPDRSATNEKLFF
TRBJ1-1	TRBV2	CASIGQGASEAFF
TRBJ2-7	TRBV4-1	CASSRPDRGYEQYF
TRBJ2-5	TRBV28	CASSYEGRVRETQYF
TRBJ2-3	TRBV28	CASSLQGVRTDTQYF
TRBJ1-5	TRBV2	CASSGRQGVQPQHF
TRBJ1-5	TRBV20-1	CSARLGGGGGNQPQHF
TRBJ2-2	TRBV30	CAWSEWGLAITGELFF
TRBJ1-5	TRBV5-1	CAGIRASNQPQHF
TRBJ2-2	TRBV2	CASRRTNTGELFF